The 18 T cell receptor beta chains reported below all come from one sample, sequenced in a study of blood T cell repertoires in COVID-19. Using immunoSEQ multiplex PCR, the repertoire was profiled, and TCRdb retains in-frame clones only, with some absent. The table has around 250,000 clones, approximately 91% seen once. Source material: PBMCs or T cells enriched from blood (not recorded which). The receptors come from a human donor in a cohort exposed to, infected with or recovered from COVID-19 (not recorded which). The donor label of this sample is uncertain.

V gene TRBV7-2 combines with J gene TRBJ1-5, with D unclear. CDR3 length: 16 amino acids. V was clipped by 1 base and J by 1 base, with 11 bases between them. Germline values: CDR1 SGHTA, CDR2 FQGNSA. This CDR3 reads CASSLEVGRSNQPQHF. CDR3 in DNA: TGTGCCAGCAGCTTAGAAGTGGGGAGGAGCAATCAGCCCCAGCATTTT.

This chain links TRBV6-1 with TRBJ2-6, with 7 bases fitting TRBD1. With V trimmed by 4 bases and J by 0 bases, 9 bases remained unmatched. The CDR3 loop spans 18 amino acids. Germline assignment: CDR1 MNHNS and CDR2 SASEGT. The chain's CDR3 is CASSGRDSGPSGANVLTF. For the CDR3, the DNA is TGTGCCAGCAGTGGCAGGGACAGCGGTCCCTCTGGGGCCAACGTCCTGACTTTC.

The chain couples TRBV29-1 to TRBJ1-2; 7 bases match TRBD1. V gave up 0 bases and J gave up 5 bases; unmatched junction bases: 3. Germline V lookup: CDR1 SQVTM, CDR2 ANQGSEA. The CDR3 has 13 amino acids. The CDR3 loop is CSVEDRGSYGYTF. The CDR3 DNA reads as TGCAGCGTTGAAGACAGGGGGTCGTATGGCTACACCTTC.

In this sample, this clone turned up once. The chain recombines TRBV18 with TRBJ1-1; D not certain. V was pared by 4 bases and J by 0 bases, with 3 bases between. Germline-derived CDR1 and CDR2 are KGHSH and LQKENI. The CDR3 loop spans 12 amino acids. Here the CDR3 DNA reads TGTGCCAGCTCACTAATGAACACTGAAGCTTTCTTT. Its protein product is CASSLMNTEAFF.

This clone was observed a single time. The rearrangement joins TRBV7-6 to TRBJ2-1; 10 bases map to TRBD1. With 4 bases clipped from V and 8 bases from J, the junction kept 11 bases outside the gene matches. The CDR3 totals 16 residues. The germline CDR1 and CDR2 sequences are SGHVS and FNYEAQ. The CDR3 region has the DNA TGTGCCAGCAGCTCCTTCGGGACAGGGGACGTCTATGAGCAGTTCTTC. Amino acid sequence: CASSSFGTGDVYEQFF. Drawing the rest from reference TRBV7-6 and TRBJ2-1, the complete variable domain is GAGVSQSPRYKVTKRGQDVALRCDPISGHVSLYWYRQALGQGPEFLTYFNYEAQQDKSGLPNDRFSAERPEGSISTLTIQRTEQRDSAMYRCASSSFGTGDVYEQFFGPGTRLTVL.

This clone was seen a single time. V is TRBV27 and J is TRBJ1-2; D remains unclear. Germline V CDR1 and CDR2: MNHEY, SMNVEV (reference sequence). Trimming pared 3 bases from V and 8 bases from J, leaving 16 bases between. This CDR3 contains 14 residues. The CDR3 nucleotides read TGTGCCAGCAGTTTCGACGAGGACTTCCGCGGCTACACCTTC. Its protein product is CASSFDEDFRGYTF.

The V call is TRBV10-2, the J call TRBJ2-6; tentative D call: TRBD2 (5 bases). V lost 2 bases, J lost 4 bases, and 21 bases lay in between. This CDR3 has 19 residues. The V gene's germline CDR1 is WSHSY and CDR2 SAAADI. CDR3 sequence: CASSERQLAGKRGANVLTF. DNA for the CDR3: TGCGCCAGCAGTGAGAGGCAGCTAGCAGGCAAGCGGGGGGCCAACGTCCTGACTTTC.

V and J are TRBV10-3 and TRBJ1-1; 7 bases agree with TRBD1. Germline V CDR1 and CDR2: ENHRY, SYGVKD. The CDR3 runs 14 residues. The V segment lost 6 bases and the J segment 3 bases; nucleotides outside the gene matches: 7. The CDR3 DNA reads as TGTGCCATCAGGGGTAGCCAGGGGGACACTGAAGCTTTCTTT. The encoded protein is CAIRGSQGDTEAFF.

V and J are TRBV7-2 and TRBJ2-1, with D possibly being TRBD2 (7 bases). V lost 6 bases and J 10 bases, leaving 16 bases between the germline ends. The CDR3 length is 13 residues. Germline V CDR1 and CDR2: SGHTA, FQGNSA. The CDR3 reads CASRGAPREEQFF. The CDR3 DNA sequence: TGTGCCAGCAGGGGGGCGCCGCGGGAGGAGCAGTTCTTC.

V and J are TRBV20-1 and TRBJ2-7, with TRBD2 matching 7 bases. The V gene end was trimmed by 3 bases and the J gene end by 0 bases; junction bases not matched to a gene: 5. Germline values: CDR1 DFQATT, CDR2 SNEGSKA (reference sequence). The CDR3 has 14 amino acids. The CDR3 region has the DNA TGCAGTGCTAGTCCGCGGGGGACCTCCTACGAGCAGTACTTC. This codes for CSASPRGTSYEQYF.

The V and J genes are TRBV5-4 and TRBJ2-2; maybe TRBD1 (5 bases). The CDR3 consists of 16 residues. CDR1 is SGHNT, CDR2 YYREEE, per germline (reference sequence). V was cut by 4 bases and J by 4 bases, with 17 bases left in between. Here the CDR3 reads CASSVLVQGATGELFF. For the CDR3, the DNA is TGTGCCAGCAGCGTCCTCGTTCAGGGCGCCACCGGGGAGCTGTTTTTT.

The chain employs TRBV3-1 (or the pseudogene TRBV3-2) and TRBJ2-5; TRBD1 is a possible D gene (6 bases). CDR1 is LGHDT, CDR2 YNNKEL, per germline (reference sequence). The V gene lost 4 bases and the J gene lost 0 bases, with 12 bases spanning the gap. The CDR3 is made up of 15 amino acids. CDR3 loop: CASSLDSSYQETQYF. As DNA, the CDR3 is TGTGCCAGCAGCCTGGACAGCTCGTACCAAGAGACCCAGTACTTC.

The chain is built from TRBV30 and TRBJ2-3, with a weak D call TRBD2 (5 bases). Germline V gives CDR1 GTSNPN, CDR2 SVGIG (reference sequence). The CDR3 runs 14 residues. Deletions cut 0 bases from V and 3 bases from J, with 10 bases between. CDR3 DNA: TGTGCCTGGAGTGTACGGGGATCAACAGATACGCAGTATTTT. The encoded protein is CAWSVRGSTDTQYF.

The genes are TRBV7-9 and TRBJ1-1; possibly TRBD1 for D (5 bases). Per germline, CDR1 SEHNR and CDR2 FQNEAQ (reference sequence). This CDR3 contains 14 residues. Trimming left V 4 bases short and J 1 base short, with 10 bases between. CDR3 DNA: TGTGCCAGCAGCTCAGGGTTATGGAACACTGAAGCTTTCTTT. Translation gives CASSSGLWNTEAFF.

This chain links TRBV29-1 with TRBJ2-7, with D perhaps TRBD1 (6 bases). Deletions cut 0 bases from V and 2 bases from J, with 8 bases between. The germline CDR1 and CDR2 sequences are SQVTM and ANQGSEA. CDR3 length: 13 residues. The DNA for the CDR3 is TGCAGCGTTGAAGATGCAGGGGCCTACGAGCAGTACTTC. Its protein is CSVEDAGAYEQYF.

This chain uses TRBV7-3 with TRBJ2-5; TRBD1 agrees at 8 bases. Trimming at V came to 5 bases and at J to 4 bases, leaving 6 bases not matched to a gene. The CDR3 totals 14 residues. CDR1 and CDR2 from the germline V gene are SGHTA and FQGTGA. Written as DNA, the CDR3 is TGTGCCAGCAGCCGGACAGGGCGGGGAGAGACCCAGTACTTC. Encoded protein: CASSRTGRGETQYF.

The chain is built from TRBV7-3 and TRBJ2-5; TRBD2 might be the D (5 bases). Germline V gene data show CDR1 as SGHTA and CDR2 as FQGTGA. V was cut by 3 bases and J by 2 bases, with 13 bases left in between. The CDR3 runs 15 residues. CDR3 residues: CASSFPEGGQETQYF. CDR3 coding DNA: TGTGCCAGCAGCTTCCCCGAAGGAGGTCAAGAGACCCAGTACTTC.

This rearrangement joins TRBV5-1 to TRBJ2-6; tentatively, D is TRBD2 (5 bases). V gave up 5 bases and J gave up 0 bases, with 12 bases separating them. CDR3 length equals 16 residues. Germline V lookup: CDR1 SGHRS, CDR2 YFSETQ. The chain's CDR3 is CASRDFSSSGANVLTF. The DNA of the CDR3 is TGCGCCAGCAGGGACTTCTCAAGCTCTGGGGCCAACGTCCTGACTTTC.